The 11 T cell receptor beta chains below were found in one sample sequenced in a study of response to subunit inactivated influenza vaccine. TCRdb used MiXCR to reprocess the RT-PCR reads, holding one entry per CDR3 protein. The profile shows about 530,000 distinct CDR3 sequences, around 13% of them singletons. The sample in question was PBMCs from blood, obtained 45 days after vaccination. The receptors come from a man aged 45-65 years who received an inactivated influenza vaccine.

This sequence joins TRBV6-1 and TRBJ1-2; 12 nucleotides agree with TRBD1. Germline lookup yields CDR1 MNHNS and CDR2 SASEGT. The junction had 5 bases not matched to a gene; V was cut back by 6 bases and J by 6 bases. This CDR3 is 14 amino acids long. The CDR3 DNA follows: TGTGCCAGCAGAAGGGGACAGGGGGCAGATGGCTACACCTTC. Protein product: CASRRGQGADGYTF.

The chain joins TRBV6-1 to TRBJ2-1; TRBD2 matches at 7 bases. CDR1 and CDR2 from the germline V gene are MNHNS and SASEGT. The V gene end was trimmed by 6 bases and the J gene end by 6 bases; junction bases not matched to a gene: 11. This CDR3 spans 15 amino acids. CDR3 protein: CASSRGTNGSNEQFF. The CDR3 DNA follows: TGTGCCAGCAGCCGCGGGACTAACGGGAGCAATGAGCAGTTCTTC.

This clonotype was counted between two and nine times. The V and J genes are TRBV7-9 and TRBJ2-1, with TRBD1 matching over 7 bases. Germline V gene lookup returns CDR1 SEHNR and CDR2 FQNEAQ (reference sequence). The CDR3 sequence is 14 residues long. The ends lost 2 bases at V and 9 bases at J; junction bases unmatched: 7. The CDR3: CASSLIGTAGEQFF. The CDR3 bases are TGTGCCAGCAGCTTAATAGGGACAGCTGGTGAGCAGTTCTTC.

This clonotype was counted a few times. The chain links TRBV20-1 to TRBJ2-3; 7 bases are a match to TRBD2. The length of the CDR3 is 15 residues. With V trimmed by 1 base and J by 6 bases, 10 bases remained unmatched. Germline V gene sequence: CDR1 DFQATT, CDR2 SNEGSKA (reference sequence). CDR3 DNA: TGCAGTGCTAGAGTGGCTAGCGGAGGCATGGATACGCAGTATTTT. Protein product: CSARVASGGMDTQYF.

The J gene is TRBJ2-7, the V gene TRBV12-3 or TRBV12-4; a possible D gene is TRBD2 (7 bases). This CDR3 region has 14 residues. Deletions cut 6 bases from V and 4 bases from J, with 16 bases between. This chain's CDR3 is CASRDGGGEYEQYF. In DNA, the CDR3 is TGTGCCAGCAGGGACGGAGGGGGGGAATACGAGCAGTACTTC.

This clonotype was recorded a few times. CDR3 coding DNA: TGCGCCAGCAGCTCGGGACAGGGGGACAATGAGCAGTTCTTC. Amino acid sequence: CASSSGQGDNEQFF. The chain couples TRBV5-1 to TRBJ2-1; 11 positions agree with TRBD1. CDR3 length equals 14 residues. From germline, CDR1 is SGHRS and CDR2 YFSETQ. The V segment lost 3 bases and the J segment 5 bases; nucleotides outside the gene matches: 1.

There are a few counts of this clonotype. The chain uses TRBV12-3 or TRBV12-4 and TRBJ1-2; TRBD1 aligns across 7 bases. J lost 0 bases, V lost 3 bases, and 10 bases had no gene match. The CDR3 consists of 17 residues. This chain's CDR3 is CASSFRGQAFANYGYTF. The DNA of the CDR3 is TGTGCCAGCAGTTTCCGTGGACAGGCGTTTGCTAACTATGGCTACACCTTC.

J is TRBJ2-1 and V is TRBV7-2; 7 bases fit TRBD1. Germline-derived CDR1 and CDR2 are SGHTA and FQGNSA. The ends lost 10 bases at V and 15 bases at J; junction bases unmatched: 12. This CDR3 is 11 amino acids long. The CDR3 DNA is TGTGCCAACCTTAGGGGGCGCCGGGGGTTCTTC. This sequence encodes CANLRGRRGFF.

In this sample, this clonotype turned up a few times. The rearrangement links TRBV7-8 to TRBJ1-2; 8 nucleotides match TRBD1. Germline values: CDR1 SGHVS, CDR2 FQNEAQ. The length of the CDR3 is 16 residues. Unmatched junction bases numbered 11, after V lost 1 base and J lost 7 bases. The CDR3 DNA sequence: TGTGCCAGCAGCTTAGATGGCTGGACAGGGAATACTGGCTACACCTTC. It yields the protein CASSLDGWTGNTGYTF. Full variable domain (remainder filled in from reference TRBV7-8 and TRBJ1-2): GAGVSQSPRYKVAKRGQDVALRCDPISGHVSLFWYQQALGQGPEFLTYFQNEAQLDKSGLPSDRFFAERPEGSVSTLKIQRTQQEDSAVYLCASSLDGWTGNTGYTFGSGTRLTVV.

This clonotype was counted a few times. V usage is TRBV28 and J usage is TRBJ2-4; no firm D call. The CDR3 contains 11 residues. V was pared by 1 base and J by 12 bases, with 7 bases between. Germline CDR1 MDHEN, CDR2 SYDVKM. The CDR3 loop reads CASSLSSNQYF. DNA for the CDR3: TGTGCCAGCAGTTTATCCAGTAATCAGTACTTC. Full variable domain (rest looked up from reference TRBV28 and TRBJ2-4): DVKVTQSSRYLVKRTGEKVFLECVQDMDHENMFWYRQDPGLGLRLIYFSYDVKMKEKGDIPEGYSVSREKKERFSLILESASTNQTSMYLCASSLSSNQYFGAGTRLSVL.

V usage is TRBV28 and J usage is TRBJ2-6; D might be TRBD1 (9 bases). CDR1 MDHEN and CDR2 SYDVKM come from the germline V gene. The V and J ends lost 4 bases and 0 bases respectively, with 19 bases between them. The CDR3 has 19 residues. Here the CDR3 DNA reads TGTGCCAGCAGTTCCCGGGAGGGGACAGGGAGCTCTGGGGCCAACGTCCTGACTTTC. Protein: CASSSREGTGSSGANVLTF.